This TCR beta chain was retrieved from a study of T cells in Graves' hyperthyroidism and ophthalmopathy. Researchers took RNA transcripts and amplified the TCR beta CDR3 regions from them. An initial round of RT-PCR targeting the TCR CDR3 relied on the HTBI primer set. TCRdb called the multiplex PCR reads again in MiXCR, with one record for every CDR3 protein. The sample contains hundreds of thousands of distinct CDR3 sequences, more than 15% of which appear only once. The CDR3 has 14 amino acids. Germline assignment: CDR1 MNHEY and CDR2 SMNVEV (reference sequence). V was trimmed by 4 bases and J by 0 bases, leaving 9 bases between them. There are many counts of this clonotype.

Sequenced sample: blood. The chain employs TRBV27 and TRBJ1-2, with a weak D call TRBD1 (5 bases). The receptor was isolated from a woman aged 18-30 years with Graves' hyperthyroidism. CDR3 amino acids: CASSWSGSNYGYTF. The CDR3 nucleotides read TGTGCCAGCAGTTGGTCAGGGTCTAACTATGGCTACACCTTC.